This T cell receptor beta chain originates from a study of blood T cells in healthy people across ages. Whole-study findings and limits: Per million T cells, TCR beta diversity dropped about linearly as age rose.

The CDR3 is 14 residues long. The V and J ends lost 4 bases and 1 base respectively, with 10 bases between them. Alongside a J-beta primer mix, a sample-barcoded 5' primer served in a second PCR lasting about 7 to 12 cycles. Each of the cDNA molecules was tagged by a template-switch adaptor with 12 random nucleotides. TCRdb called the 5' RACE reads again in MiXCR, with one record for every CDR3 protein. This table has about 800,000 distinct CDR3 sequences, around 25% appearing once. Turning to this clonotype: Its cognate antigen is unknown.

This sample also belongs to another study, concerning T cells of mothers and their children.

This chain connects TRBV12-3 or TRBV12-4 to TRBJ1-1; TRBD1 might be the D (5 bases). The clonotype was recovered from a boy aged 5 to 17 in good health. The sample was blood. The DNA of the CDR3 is TGTGCCAGCAGTTGGGACCAGGCGAACACTGAAGCTTTCTTT. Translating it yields CASSWDQANTEAFF.